This T cell receptor (beta chain) was profiled in a study of beta chain features in type 1 diabetes. The sample holds a few counts of this clone. Antigen specificity is unknown. Since all of the isolated RNA was reverse transcribed, expressed TCRB transcripts were what got sequenced. The protocol was immunoSEQ multiplex PCR, while the TCRdb copy is restricted to in-frame clones and leaves out a portion. In the table there are 300,000 to 400,000 clones, around 8.5% of which are singletons. Trimming removed 6 bases at V and 4 bases at J, with 21 bases between. The CDR3 is 16 amino acids. Germline values: CDR1 SNHLY, CDR2 FYNNEI. Study-wide points: Diminished insertions and augmented deletions at VDJ junctions characterized type 1 diabetes patients. A PCR bias possibly favoring shorter templates would apply equally to patients and controls. In comparison with healthy donors, patients had naive, central memory and Treg TCRB repertoires that appeared more similar. Shortening of TCRB CDR3s, moderate but significant, appeared in all four CD4+ subsets of Type 1 diabetes patients.

Over 95% purity was reached by all sorted populations. This chain links TRBV2 with TRBJ1-2, with a tentative D call TRBD1 (6 bases). The clonotype was recovered from a man aged 30 to 45 with type 1 diabetes. Sequencing was performed on central memory CD4+ T cells from blood. DNA of the CDR3: TGTGCCAGCAGAGCCGTACAGGGTCTTGAGGGCTATGGCTACACCTTC. Translated: CASRAVQGLEGYGYTF. The full variable domain, its missing parts supplied by reference TRBV2 and TRBJ1-2, is EPEVTQTPSHQVTQMGQEVILRCVPISNHLYFYWYRQILGQKVEFLVSFYNNEISEKSEIFDDQFSVERPDGSNFTLKIRSTKLEDSAMYFCASRAVQGLEGYGYTFGSGTRLTVV.